These 18 T cell receptor beta chains came from one sample sequenced in a study of regulatory T cells in long-lasting Graves disease. Regarding time point: newly diagnosed GD, antithyroid drugs for less than 3 months. Following extraction of RNA from PBMCs, that RNA was used to make the TCR library. Through Arm-PCR of CDR3 regions and iRepertoire HTBI primers, TCR beta libraries were built. In TCRdb, the multiplex PCR reads were re-called with MiXCR into one record per CDR3 protein. In the table there are over 300,000 distinct CDR3 sequences, roughly a sixth of which are singletons. This specimen was peripheral blood mononuclear cells (PBMCs), taken at new diagnosis, from a patient treated with antithyroid drugs. Receptors were obtained from a female donor with Graves disease.

This clonotype showed up just a few times. The chain couples TRBV27 to TRBJ2-1; the D is unclear. The CDR3 is made up of 13 amino acids. With 6 bases removed from V and 9 bases from J, the gap between germline ends came to 15 bases. The germline V gene encodes CDR1 MNHEY and CDR2 SMNVEV (reference sequence). CDR3 region: CASRYTVLTEQFF. As DNA, the CDR3 is TGTGCCAGCAGATACACAGTGTTGACTGAGCAGTTCTTC.

In its sample, this clonotype was seen many times. The chain carries TRBV7-9 and TRBJ1-1, with 10 bases matching TRBD1. V dropped 4 bases and J dropped 7; count of bases not matched to a gene: 3. This CDR3 has 13 amino acids. From germline, CDR1 is SEHNR and CDR2 FQNEAQ (reference sequence). CDR3: CASSYRDRGEAFF. The CDR3 DNA sequence: TGTGCCAGCAGCTACCGGGACAGGGGTGAAGCTTTCTTT.

This clonotype appeared once. The gene calls are TRBV12-3 or TRBV12-4 and TRBJ1-4, with 8 bases aligning to TRBD1. CDR3 length: 15 amino acids. V gave up 3 bases and J gave up 7 bases; unmatched junction bases: 7. The CDR3 DNA reads TGTGCCAGCAGTTTGACGGGGACAGGATTTGAAAAACTGTTTTTT. This translates into CASSLTGTGFEKLFF.

This clonotype was observed many times. The chain joins TRBV3-1 to TRBJ2-4; possibly TRBD2 for D (7 bases). CDR1 and CDR2 from the germline V gene are LGHDT and YNNKEL (reference sequence). Trimming took 4 bases from V and 1 from J, leaving 14 bases between them. The CDR3 loop spans 16 amino acids. The CDR3: CASSLTKGGAKNIQYF. The CDR3 bases are TGTGCCAGCAGCCTAACCAAGGGGGGGGCCAAAAACATTCAGTACTTC.

The sample holds a few counts of this clonotype. The chain uses TRBV7-9 and TRBJ1-6; D possibly corresponds to TRBD1 (6 bases). Germline CDR1 is SEHNR and CDR2 is FQNEAQ (reference sequence). The CDR3 extends over 15 amino acids. V was clipped by 1 base and J by 7 bases, with 11 bases between them. CDR3 residues: CASSLGAGANSPLHF. The CDR3 DNA sequence: TGTGCCAGCAGCTTAGGGGCAGGGGCGAATTCACCCCTCCACTTT.

To note about this clonotype: A far larger clone is just one base off, so this is likely a read error. The DNA of the CDR3 is TGTGCCAGCAGCTTAGGCCCTAGCGGCTACAATGAGCAGTACTTC. Its protein is CASSLGPSGYNEQYF. The chain recombines TRBV7-3 with TRBJ2-7, with 7 bases identical to TRBD2. CDR3 length: 15 residues. J was trimmed by 7 bases and V by 2 bases; bases with no gene match: 11. CDR1 is SGHTA, CDR2 FQGTGA, per germline.

This clonotype was counted many times. The J gene is TRBJ2-2, the V gene TRBV20-1; no clear D. CDR1 and CDR2 (germline): DFQATT, SNEGSKA (reference sequence). V dropped 1 base and J dropped 5 bases, with 14 bases sitting between them. CDR3 length: 15 amino acids. The CDR3 DNA follows: TGCAGTGCTAGAGTACCCGTCACCGGAACCGGGGAGCTGTTTTTT. Its protein is CSARVPVTGTGELFF.

This clonotype occurred many times. The CDR3 protein is CASSGTGTQFF. The CDR3 DNA sequence: TGTGCCAGCAGCGGGACAGGGACGCAGTTCTTC. The chain employs TRBV5-5 and TRBJ2-1, with 9 bases identical to TRBD1. V lost 4 bases to trimming and J lost 12 bases; unmatched junction nucleotides: 2. The CDR3 spans 11 residues. Germline CDR1 SGHKS, CDR2 YYEKEE (reference sequence).

The chain has TRBV24-1 and TRBJ2-5, with D possibly TRBD2 on 5 matching bases. Deletions cut 6 bases from V and 0 bases from J, with 7 bases between. The CDR3 is 13 amino acids. Germline CDR1 is KGHDR and CDR2 is SFDVKD. The CDR3 region is CATSPDYQETQYF. The CDR3 DNA is TGTGCCACCAGTCCGGACTACCAAGAGACCCAGTACTTC.

The chain has TRBV7-9 and TRBJ2-1, with 10 positions matching TRBD2. V lost 5 bases to trimming and J lost 5 bases; unmatched junction nucleotides: 6. The CDR3 covers 15 residues. Germline lookup yields CDR1 SEHNR and CDR2 FQNEAQ (reference sequence). CDR3 loop: CASSALAGHNNEQFF. CDR3 DNA sequence: TGTGCCAGCAGCGCACTAGCGGGGCATAACAATGAGCAGTTCTTC.

Points on this clonotype: A much larger clonotype is one base distant, so this may be a read error. This rearrangement joins TRBV6-5 to TRBJ2-7, with 7 bases fitting TRBD1. CDR1 is MNHEY, CDR2 SVGAGI, per germline. The trim removed 0 bases at V and 5 bases at J, leaving 4 bases unmatched. CDR3 length: 14 amino acids. The CDR3 reads CASSYSGTAHEQYF. CDR3 nucleotide sequence: TGTGCCAGCAGTTACTCCGGGACAGCCCACGAGCAGTACTTC.

This clonotype occurred many times. The chain is built from TRBV28 and TRBJ1-4; D not resolved. The V gene lost 4 bases and the J gene lost 0 bases, with 9 bases spanning the gap. Per germline, CDR1 MDHEN and CDR2 SYDVKM. This CDR3 is 15 amino acids long. CDR3 sequence: CASSSDGPTNEKLFF. The CDR3 DNA sequence: TGTGCCAGCAGTTCCGACGGACCAACTAATGAAAAACTGTTTTTT.

The J gene is TRBJ1-4, the V gene TRBV6-1; 7 nucleotides line up with TRBD1. V shed 10 bases and J 5 bases; nucleotides not matched to a gene: 7. Germline V gene sequence: CDR1 MNHNS, CDR2 SASEGT. CDR3 length: 13 residues. The CDR3 loop reads CATNRGENEKLFF. The CDR3 DNA reads TGTGCCACCAACAGGGGTGAAAATGAAAAACTGTTTTTT.

This clonotype came up many times. The chain employs TRBV7-9 and TRBJ2-1; 9 bases are a match to TRBD1. This CDR3 has 12 residues. Trimming took 0 bases from V and 15 from J; bases not matched to a gene: 3. The germline gives CDR1 SEHNR, CDR2 FQNEAQ (reference sequence). The DNA for the CDR3 is TGTGCCAGCAGCTTAGCGGGACAGGGCCTGTTCTTC. Protein product: CASSLAGQGLFF. The full variable domain, with the rest looked up from reference TRBV7-9 and TRBJ2-1, is DTGVSQNPRHKITKRGQNVTFRCDPISEHNRLYWYRQTLGQGPEFLTYFQNEAQLEKSRLLSDRFSAERPKGSFSTLEIQRTEQGDSAMYLCASSLAGQGLFFGPGTRLTVL.

The rearrangement links TRBV3-1 to TRBJ2-7, with D perhaps TRBD2 (5 bases). CDR1 LGHDT and CDR2 YNNKEL come from the germline V gene (reference sequence). Trimming stripped 0 bases from V and 6 bases from J, with 9 bases between. The CDR3 runs 13 residues. The CDR3 protein is CASSQDHAGEQYF. The CDR3 DNA reads TGTGCCAGCAGCCAAGATCATGCGGGCGAGCAGTACTTC.

At least ten counts were recorded for this clonotype. The rearrangement uses TRBV11-2 and TRBJ2-3; 9 bases map to TRBD2. This CDR3 comprises 16 residues. Looked up from germline, CDR1 is SGHAT and CDR2 is FQNNGV. Trimming at V came to 0 bases and at J to 6 bases, leaving 7 bases not matched to a gene. The chain's CDR3 is CASSLESASGTDTQYF. CDR3 sequence (DNA): TGTGCCAGCAGCTTAGAGTCGGCTAGCGGGACGGATACGCAGTATTTT.

A few counts support this clonotype. J is TRBJ2-4 and V is TRBV6-2 or TRBV6-3, with a weak D call TRBD1 (5 bases). The germline V gene has CDR1 MNHEY and CDR2 SVGEGT. The CDR3 is made up of 13 amino acids. Trimming took 2 bases from V and 6 from J, leaving 8 bases between them. The CDR3 reads CASSYVDRNIQYF. The CDR3 DNA sequence: TGTGCCAGCAGTTACGTCGACAGAAACATTCAGTACTTC.

Ten or more counts support this clonotype. This rearrangement joins TRBV3-1 to TRBJ1-2; weak D call: TRBD1 (5 bases). Trimming removed 2 bases from V and 2 bases from J, with 12 bases in between. The CDR3 contains 15 residues. Germline V lookup: CDR1 LGHDT, CDR2 YNNKEL (reference sequence). CDR3 nucleotide sequence: TGTGCCAGCAGCCAACCCGGGGCCCGAAACTATGGCTACACCTTC. Its protein is CASSQPGARNYGYTF.